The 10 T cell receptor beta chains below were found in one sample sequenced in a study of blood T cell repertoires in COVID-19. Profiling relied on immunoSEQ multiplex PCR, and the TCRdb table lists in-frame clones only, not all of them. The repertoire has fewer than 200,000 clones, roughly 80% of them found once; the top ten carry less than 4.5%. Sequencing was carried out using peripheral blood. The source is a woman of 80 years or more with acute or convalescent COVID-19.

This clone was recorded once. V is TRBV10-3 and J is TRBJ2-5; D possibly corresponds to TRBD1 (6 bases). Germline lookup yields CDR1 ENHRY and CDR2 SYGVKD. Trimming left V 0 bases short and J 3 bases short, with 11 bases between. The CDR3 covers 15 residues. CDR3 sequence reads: CAISESAGDEETQYF. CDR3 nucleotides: TGTGCCATCAGTGAGTCGGCAGGGGACGAAGAGACCCAGTACTTC.

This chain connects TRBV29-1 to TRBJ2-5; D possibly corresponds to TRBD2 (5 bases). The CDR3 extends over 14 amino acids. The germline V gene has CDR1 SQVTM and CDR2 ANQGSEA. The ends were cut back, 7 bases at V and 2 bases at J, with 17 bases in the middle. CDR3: CSAQARGAQETQYF. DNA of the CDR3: TGCAGCGCCCAGGCCCGGGGTGCACAAGAGACCCAGTACTTC.

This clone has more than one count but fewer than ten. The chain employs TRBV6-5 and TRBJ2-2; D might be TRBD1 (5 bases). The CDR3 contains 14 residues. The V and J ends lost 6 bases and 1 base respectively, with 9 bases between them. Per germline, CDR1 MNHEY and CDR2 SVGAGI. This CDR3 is CASRYGQNTGELFF. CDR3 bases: TGTGCCAGCAGATACGGACAGAACACCGGGGAGCTGTTTTTT.

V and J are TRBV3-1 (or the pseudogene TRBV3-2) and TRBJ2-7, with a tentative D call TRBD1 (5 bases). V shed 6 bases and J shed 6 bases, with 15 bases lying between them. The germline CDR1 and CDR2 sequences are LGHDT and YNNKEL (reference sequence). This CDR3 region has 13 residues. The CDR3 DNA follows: TGTGCCAGCAGTCTTCTGGTAGGGGTCGAGCAGTACTTC. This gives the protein CASSLLVGVEQYF.

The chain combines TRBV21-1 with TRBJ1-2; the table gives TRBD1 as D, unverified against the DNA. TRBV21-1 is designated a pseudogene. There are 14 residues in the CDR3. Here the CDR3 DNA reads TGTGCCAGCAGCGCCAGATCAGGTGATGATGGCTACACCTTC. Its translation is CASSARSGDDGYTF.

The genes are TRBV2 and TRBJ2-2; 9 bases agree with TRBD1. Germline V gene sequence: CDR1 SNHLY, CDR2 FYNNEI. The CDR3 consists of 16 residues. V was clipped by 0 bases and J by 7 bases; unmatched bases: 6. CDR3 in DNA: TGTGCCAGCAGTGAAGCGTACAGGGGGCATCACGGGGAGCTGTTTTTT. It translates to CASSEAYRGHHGELFF.

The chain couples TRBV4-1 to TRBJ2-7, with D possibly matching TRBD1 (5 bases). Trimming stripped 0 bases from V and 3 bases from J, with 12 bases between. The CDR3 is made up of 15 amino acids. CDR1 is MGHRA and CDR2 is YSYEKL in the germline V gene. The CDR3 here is CASSQDGAQVYEQYF. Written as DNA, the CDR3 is TGCGCCAGCAGCCAAGATGGGGCTCAGGTCTACGAGCAGTACTTC.

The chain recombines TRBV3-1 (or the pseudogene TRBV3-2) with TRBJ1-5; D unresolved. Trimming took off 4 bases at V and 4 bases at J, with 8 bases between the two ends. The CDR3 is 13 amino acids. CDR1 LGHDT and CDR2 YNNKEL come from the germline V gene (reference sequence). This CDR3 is CASSLAINQPQHF. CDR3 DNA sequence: TGTGCCAGCAGCCTAGCGATTAATCAGCCCCAGCATTTT.

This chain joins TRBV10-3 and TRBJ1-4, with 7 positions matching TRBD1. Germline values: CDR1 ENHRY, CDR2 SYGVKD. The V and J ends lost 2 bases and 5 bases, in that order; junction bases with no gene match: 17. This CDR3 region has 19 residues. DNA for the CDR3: TGTGCCATCAGTGAGGAGGGGGCGAGTACCGTAGGGGGAAATGAAAAACTGTTTTTT. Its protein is CAISEEGASTVGGNEKLFF.

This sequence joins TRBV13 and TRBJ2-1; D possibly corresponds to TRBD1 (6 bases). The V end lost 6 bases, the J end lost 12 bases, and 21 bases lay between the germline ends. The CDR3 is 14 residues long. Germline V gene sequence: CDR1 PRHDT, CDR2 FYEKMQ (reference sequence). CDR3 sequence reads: CASRPRWGLRGQFF. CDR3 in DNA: TGTGCCAGCAGGCCCCGCTGGGGGCTAAGGGGGCAGTTCTTC.